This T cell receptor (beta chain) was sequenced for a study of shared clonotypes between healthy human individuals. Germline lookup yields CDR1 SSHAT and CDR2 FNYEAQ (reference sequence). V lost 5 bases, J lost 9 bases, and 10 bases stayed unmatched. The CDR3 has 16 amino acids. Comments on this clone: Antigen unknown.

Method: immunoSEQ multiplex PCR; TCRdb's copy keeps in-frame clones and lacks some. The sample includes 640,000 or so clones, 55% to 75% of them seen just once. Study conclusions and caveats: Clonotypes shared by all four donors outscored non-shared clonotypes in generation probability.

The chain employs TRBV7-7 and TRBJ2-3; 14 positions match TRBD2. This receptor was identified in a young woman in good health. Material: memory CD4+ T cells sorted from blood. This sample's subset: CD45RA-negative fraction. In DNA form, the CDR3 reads TGTGCCAGCAGCCCGGATGGGACTAGCGGGAGTGGCACGCAGTATTTT. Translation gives CASSPDGTSGSGTQYF.